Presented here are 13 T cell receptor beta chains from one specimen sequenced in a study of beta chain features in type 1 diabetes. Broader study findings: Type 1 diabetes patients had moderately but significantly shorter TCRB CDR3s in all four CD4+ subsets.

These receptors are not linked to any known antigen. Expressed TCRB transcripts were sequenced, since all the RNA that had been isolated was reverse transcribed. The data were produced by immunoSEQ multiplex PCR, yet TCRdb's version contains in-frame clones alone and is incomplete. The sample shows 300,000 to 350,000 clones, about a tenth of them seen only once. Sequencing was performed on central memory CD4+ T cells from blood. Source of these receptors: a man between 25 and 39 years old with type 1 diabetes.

The chain's CDR3 is CASSPGLANSPLHF. CDR3 sequence (DNA): TGTGCCAGCTCCCCGGGCCTAGCCAATTCACCCCTCCACTTT. V gene TRBV11-2 combines with J gene TRBJ1-6; D remains unclear. Trimming pared 8 bases from V and 7 bases from J, leaving 15 bases between. The CDR3 sequence is 14 residues long. The germline V gene has CDR1 SGHAT and CDR2 FQNNGV.

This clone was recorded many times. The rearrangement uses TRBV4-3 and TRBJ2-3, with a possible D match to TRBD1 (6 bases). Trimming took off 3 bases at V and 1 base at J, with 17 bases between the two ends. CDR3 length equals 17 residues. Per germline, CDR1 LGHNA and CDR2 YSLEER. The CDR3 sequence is CASSQAGTGWGTDTQYF. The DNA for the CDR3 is TGCGCCAGCAGCCAGGCGGGTACAGGGTGGGGCACAGATACGCAGTATTTT.

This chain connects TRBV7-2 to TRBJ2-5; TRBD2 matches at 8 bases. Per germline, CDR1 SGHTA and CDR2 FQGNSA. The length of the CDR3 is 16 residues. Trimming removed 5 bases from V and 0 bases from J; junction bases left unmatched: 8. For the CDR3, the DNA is TGTGCCAGCAGCCTAACGATAGCGGGGAACCAAGAGACCCAGTACTTC. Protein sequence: CASSLTIAGNQETQYF.

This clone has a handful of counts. CDR3 residues: CAWKVRSANSPLHF. CDR3 DNA: TGTGCCTGGAAAGTGCGGAGCGCTAATTCACCCCTCCACTTT. This chain links TRBV30 with TRBJ1-6; D uncertain. V was cut by 4 bases and J by 6 bases, with 13 bases left in between. This CDR3 is built from 14 residues. Germline V gene sequence: CDR1 GTSNPN, CDR2 SVGIG (reference sequence).

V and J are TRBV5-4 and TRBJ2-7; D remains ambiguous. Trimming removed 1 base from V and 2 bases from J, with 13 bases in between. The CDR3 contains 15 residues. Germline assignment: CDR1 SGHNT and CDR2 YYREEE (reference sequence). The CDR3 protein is CASSLQAPSAYEQYF. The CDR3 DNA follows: TGTGCCAGCAGCTTGCAAGCACCCAGCGCCTACGAGCAGTACTTC.

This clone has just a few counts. The CDR3 reads CAISEVAGLTEAFF. DNA of the CDR3: TGTGCCATCAGTGAGGTGGCAGGGCTCACTGAAGCTTTCTTT. The chain links TRBV10-3 to TRBJ1-1; D might be TRBD1 (5 bases). In germline, CDR1 is ENHRY, CDR2 SYGVKD. This CDR3 has 14 amino acids. V dropped 2 bases and J dropped 4 bases, with 11 bases sitting between them.

The CDR3 reads CASRTGENGYTF. CDR3 nucleotides: TGTGCCAGTCGGACAGGGGAAAATGGCTACACCTTC. The genes are TRBV6-6 and TRBJ1-2; 9 bases line up with TRBD1. With V trimmed by 9 bases and J by 6 bases, 5 bases remained unmatched. Germline CDR1 and CDR2: MNHNY and SVGAGI (reference sequence). This CDR3 spans 12 amino acids.

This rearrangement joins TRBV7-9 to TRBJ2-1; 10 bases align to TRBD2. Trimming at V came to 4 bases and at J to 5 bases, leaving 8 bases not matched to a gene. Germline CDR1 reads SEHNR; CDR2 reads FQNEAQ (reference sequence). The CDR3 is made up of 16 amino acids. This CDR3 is CASSWLSGGRDNEQFF. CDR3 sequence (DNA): TGTGCCAGCAGCTGGCTTAGCGGGGGGCGAGACAATGAGCAGTTCTTC. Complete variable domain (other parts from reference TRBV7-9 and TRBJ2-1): DTGVSQNPRHKITKRGQNVTFRCDPISEHNRLYWYRQTLGQGPEFLTYFQNEAQLEKSRLLSDRFSAERPKGSFSTLEIQRTEQGDSAMYLCASSWLSGGRDNEQFFGPGTRLTVL.

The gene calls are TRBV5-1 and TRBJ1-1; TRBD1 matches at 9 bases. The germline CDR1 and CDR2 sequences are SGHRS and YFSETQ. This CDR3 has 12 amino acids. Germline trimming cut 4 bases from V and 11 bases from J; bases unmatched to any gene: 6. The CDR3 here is CASSQSGTGAFF. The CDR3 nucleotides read TGCGCCAGCAGCCAGTCCGGGACAGGGGCTTTCTTT.

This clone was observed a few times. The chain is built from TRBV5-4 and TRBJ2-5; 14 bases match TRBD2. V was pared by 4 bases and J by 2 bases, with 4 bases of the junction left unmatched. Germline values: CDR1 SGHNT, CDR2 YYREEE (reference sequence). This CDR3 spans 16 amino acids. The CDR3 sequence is CASSLGLAGDQETQYF. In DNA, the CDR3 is TGTGCCAGCAGCCTGGGACTAGCGGGGGATCAAGAGACCCAGTACTTC.

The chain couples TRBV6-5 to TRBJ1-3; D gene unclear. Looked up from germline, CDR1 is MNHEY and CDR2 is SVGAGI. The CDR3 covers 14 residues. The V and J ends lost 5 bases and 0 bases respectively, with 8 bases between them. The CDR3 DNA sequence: TGTGCCAGCAGTCGACGGCTCTCTGGAAACACCATATATTTT. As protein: CASSRRLSGNTIYF.

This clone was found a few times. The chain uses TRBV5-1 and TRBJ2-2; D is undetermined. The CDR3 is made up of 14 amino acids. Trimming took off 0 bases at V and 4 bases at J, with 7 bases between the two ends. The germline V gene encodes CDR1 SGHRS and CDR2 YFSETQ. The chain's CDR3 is CASSLGLPTGELFF. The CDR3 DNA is TGCGCCAGCAGCTTGGGACTGCCCACCGGGGAGCTGTTTTTT.

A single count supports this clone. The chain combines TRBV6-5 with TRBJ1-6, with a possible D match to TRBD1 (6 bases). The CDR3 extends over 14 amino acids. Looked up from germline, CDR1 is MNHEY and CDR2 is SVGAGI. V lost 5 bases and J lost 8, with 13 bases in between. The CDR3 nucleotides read TGTGCCAGCAGTCGGGGGGGGGCCGATTCACCCCTCCACTTT. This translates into CASSRGGADSPLHF.